The next 25 T cell receptor beta chains were all read from a single sample in a study of blood T cell repertoires in COVID-19 (TCRdb year 2020). The protocol used for the library was the immunoSEQ multiplex PCR assay. TCRdb's version of the immuneACCESS table is confined to in-frame rearrangements and falls short of the full clone set. An unresolved V gene accounts for under half of the shortfall where checked; the remainder is of unknown origin. This sample is represented by about 180,000 clones; approximately 85% of them were singletons. Roughly 9.1% of the sample belongs to the ten largest clones. The specimen sequenced was PBMCs or T cells enriched from blood (not recorded which). All receptors derive from a woman between 25 and 40 years old who had recovered from COVID-19.

This chain connects TRBV3-1 (or the pseudogene TRBV3-2) to TRBJ2-3; maybe TRBD2 (5 bases). Germline values: CDR1 LGHDT, CDR2 YNNKEL (reference sequence). This CDR3 has 12 amino acids. Trimming cost V 5 bases and J 14 bases, with 17 bases left between them. The DNA for the CDR3 is TGTGCCAGCAGCAGGACTGATTACACGGTGTATTTT. It translates to CASSRTDYTVYF.

The chain has TRBV4-2 and TRBJ2-1; perhaps TRBD1 as D (5 bases). The CDR3 has 13 residues. CDR1 LGHNA and CDR2 YNFKEQ come from the germline V gene. Trimming pared 2 bases from V and 9 bases from J, leaving 11 bases between. CDR3 DNA sequence: TGTGCCAGCAGCCAATCTCAGGGTCGTGAGCAGTTCTTC. This codes for CASSQSQGREQFF.

The count of this clone is one. This chain uses TRBV9 with TRBJ1-2, with D unclear. The CDR3 totals 12 residues. V lost 0 bases and J lost 8, with 8 bases in between. Germline V CDR1 and CDR2: SGDLS, YYNGEE. The CDR3 coding sequence is TGTGCCAGCAGCGTAGAGATGGGCGGCTACACCTTC. It translates to CASSVEMGGYTF.

The rearrangement uses TRBV5-4 and TRBJ2-3; 8 bases line up with TRBD1. Germline V gene lookup returns CDR1 SGHNT and CDR2 YYREEE (reference sequence). CDR3 length equals 15 residues. The junction had 4 bases not matched to a gene; V was cut back by 4 bases and J by 0 bases. CDR3 region: CASSPRTGSTDTQYF. The CDR3 region has the DNA TGTGCCAGCAGCCCCCGGACAGGGAGCACAGATACGCAGTATTTT.

This clone was detected once. V gene TRBV12-3 or TRBV12-4 combines with J gene TRBJ2-7; a weak D match, TRBD2 (5 bases). Trimming removed 1 base from V and 6 bases from J, with 10 bases in between. The CDR3 has 13 residues. Here the CDR3 DNA reads TGTGCCAGCAGTTTAGACGGGGAAAGCGAGCAGTACTTC. This sequence encodes CASSLDGESEQYF.

The V and J genes are TRBV4-1 and TRBJ2-7, with 7 nucleotides matching TRBD1. This CDR3 region has 15 residues. Germline CDR1 and CDR2: MGHRA and YSYEKL. Losses at the gene ends were 4 bases for V and 4 bases for J; bases not matched to a gene: 10. CDR3 nucleotides: TGCGCCAGCAGCCCAACAACCGGGACAGCTTACGAGCAGTACTTC. Amino acid sequence: CASSPTTGTAYEQYF.

The V and J genes are TRBV12-3 or TRBV12-4 and TRBJ2-5; a weak D match, TRBD2 (6 bases). The V end lost 6 bases, the J end lost 2 bases, and 7 bases lay between the germline ends. The length of the CDR3 is 12 residues. Written as DNA, the CDR3 is TGTGCCAGCAGGACTAGTCAAGAGACCCAGTACTTC. Translating it yields CASRTSQETQYF.

The rearrangement uses TRBV30 and TRBJ1-1, with TRBD1 matching 7 bases. Germline lookup yields CDR1 GTSNPN and CDR2 SVGIG (reference sequence). V shed 2 bases and J 1 base; nucleotides not matched to a gene: 1. The CDR3 has 13 residues. The CDR3 bases are TGTGCCTGGAGTAAGGGGGCGAACACTGAAGCTTTCTTT. The encoded protein is CAWSKGANTEAFF.

This clone was counted once. The V gene is TRBV2, the J gene TRBJ2-1, with 7 bases identical to TRBD2. The CDR3 contains 14 residues. CDR1 SNHLY and CDR2 FYNNEI come from the germline V gene. The J segment lost 2 bases and the V segment lost 9 bases, leaving 7 bases of the junction unmatched. CDR3 region: CARSGTTTYNEQFF. Written as DNA, the CDR3 is TGTGCCAGGTCGGGGACTACGACCTACAATGAGCAGTTCTTC.

V and J are TRBV6-5 and TRBJ1-6; a possible D gene is TRBD1 (5 bases). CDR3 size: 13 residues. Trimming took off 4 bases at V and 8 bases at J, with 9 bases between the two ends. The germline V gene encodes CDR1 MNHEY and CDR2 SVGAGI. CDR3 DNA sequence: TGTGCCAGCAGTTCCAAACAGGATTCACCCCTCCACTTT. It encodes CASSSKQDSPLHF.

This sequence joins TRBV5-6 and TRBJ1-4; D gene ambiguous. The CDR3 contains 16 residues. Germline V lookup: CDR1 SGHDT, CDR2 YYEEEE. V gave up 2 bases and J gave up 5 bases, with 16 bases separating them. The CDR3 region has the DNA TGTGCCAGCAGCTTACTCCTTCCGGGATTCAATGAAAAACTGTTTTTT. This translates into CASSLLLPGFNEKLFF.

The rearrangement joins TRBV5-1 to TRBJ1-2; TRBD1 aligns across 8 bases. The CDR3 spans 13 residues. V trimming: 2 bases; J trimming: 6 bases; junction bases outside the gene matches: 3. Germline V gives CDR1 SGHRS, CDR2 YFSETQ. This CDR3 reads CASSLGQGNGYTF. In nucleotides, the CDR3 is TGCGCCAGCAGCTTAGGACAGGGAAATGGCTACACCTTC. The full variable domain, rest sourced from reference TRBV5-1 and TRBJ1-2, is KAGVTQTPRYLIKTRGQQVTLSCSPISGHRSVSWYQQTPGQGLQFLFEYFSETQRNKGNFPGRFSGRQFSNSRSEMNVSTLELGDSALYLCASSLGQGNGYTFGSGTRLTVV.

The rearrangement links TRBV28 to TRBJ2-3; maybe TRBD2 (6 bases). CDR1 is MDHEN, CDR2 SYDVKM, per germline. V shed 7 bases and J shed 1 base, with 18 bases lying between them. The CDR3 spans 16 residues. The CDR3 region has the DNA TGTGCCAGCAACGAGGGACTGACAACACGCACAGATACGCAGTATTTT. This encodes CASNEGLTTRTDTQYF.

V usage is TRBV5-4 and J usage is TRBJ1-2; a possible D gene is TRBD1 (6 bases). Per germline, CDR1 SGHNT and CDR2 YYREEE (reference sequence). Trimming removed 2 bases at V and 5 bases at J, with 13 bases between. The CDR3 spans 14 residues. This chain's CDR3 is CASSFVDRPYGYTF. The CDR3 DNA sequence: TGTGCCAGCAGCTTCGTGGACAGACCTTATGGCTACACCTTC. Full variable domain (outside the CDR3, taken from reference TRBV5-4 and TRBJ1-2): ETGVTQSPTHLIKTRGQQVTLRCSSQSGHNTVSWYQQALGQGPQFIFQYYREEENGRGNFPPRFSGLQFPNYSSELNVNALELDDSALYLCASSFVDRPYGYTFGSGTRLTVV.

V usage is TRBV6-1 and J usage is TRBJ2-7; tentatively, D is TRBD1 (7 bases). There are 17 residues in the CDR3. The V and J ends lost 2 bases and 2 bases respectively, with 19 bases between them. Germline-derived CDR1 and CDR2 are MNHNS and SASEGT. The CDR3: CASSEQAQGGLTYEQYF. CDR3 nucleotide sequence: TGTGCCAGCAGTGAACAAGCCCAGGGGGGACTTACCTACGAGCAGTACTTC.

V is TRBV15 and J is TRBJ1-5; tentatively, D is TRBD1 (6 bases). Per the germline V gene, CDR1 is LNHNV and CDR2 is YYDKDF (reference sequence). V shed 2 bases and J shed 1 base, with 9 bases lying between them. This CDR3 contains 15 residues. The CDR3 spells CATSRRTASNQPQHF. CDR3 DNA: TGTGCCACCAGCAGAAGGACAGCGAGCAATCAGCCCCAGCATTTT.

V gene TRBV29-1 combines with J gene TRBJ2-4; D unclear. The V gene lost 2 bases and the J gene lost 1 base, with 6 bases spanning the gap. This CDR3 region has 13 residues. Germline V gene lookup returns CDR1 SQVTM and CDR2 ANQGSEA. The CDR3, as DNA: TGCAGCGTTGAACTTTCGGCCAAAAACATTCAGTACTTC. It is translated as CSVELSAKNIQYF.

The chain uses TRBV6-5 and TRBJ2-7; TRBD2 matches at 7 bases. This CDR3 region has 14 residues. From germline, CDR1 is MNHEY and CDR2 SVGAGI. V lost 8 bases to trimming and J lost 0 bases; unmatched junction nucleotides: 7. CDR3 protein: CASRASGSSYEQYF. The CDR3 DNA is TGTGCCAGCCGCGCTAGCGGCAGCTCCTACGAGCAGTACTTC.

This chain connects TRBV7-2 to TRBJ2-4; D might be TRBD1 (6 bases). The germline CDR1 and CDR2 sequences are SGHTA and FQGNSA. CDR3 length: 16 amino acids. The V and J ends lost 0 bases and 7 bases respectively, with 16 bases between them. The CDR3 nucleotides are TGTGCCAGCAGCTTAGCTGGGGGCTCTAGTGGGAACATTCAGTACTTC. Translating gives CASSLAGGSSGNIQYF.

This chain uses TRBV27 with TRBJ1-2; D gene ambiguous. CDR1 MNHEY and CDR2 SMNVEV come from the germline V gene (reference sequence). V lost 3 bases, J lost 4 bases, and 9 bases lay in between. The CDR3 totals 13 residues. CDR3 residues: CASSFGGSYGYTF. CDR3 in DNA: TGTGCCAGCAGTTTTGGTGGCAGCTATGGCTACACCTTC.

The chain is built from TRBV9 and TRBJ1-3; D is perhaps TRBD1 (6 bases). The germline V gene encodes CDR1 SGDLS and CDR2 YYNGEE. Deletions cut 4 bases from V and 9 bases from J, with 14 bases between. CDR3 length equals 13 residues. The CDR3 nucleotides are TGTGCCAGCAGCCCGGGGACAAACCCCACCATATATTTT. Its translation: CASSPGTNPTIYF.

The sample holds a few counts of this clone. The chain uses TRBV3-1 (or the pseudogene TRBV3-2) and TRBJ2-5; D is perhaps TRBD2 (5 bases). CDR1 LGHDT and CDR2 YNNKEL come from the germline V gene (reference sequence). This CDR3 comprises 14 residues. The germline V and J ends were trimmed by 4 bases and 2 bases, with 11 bases remaining between them. CDR3 bases: TGTGCCAGCAGCCGAACTAGTGCACAAGAGACCCAGTACTTC. The encoded protein is CASSRTSAQETQYF.

The J gene is TRBJ2-5, the V gene TRBV5-4; TRBD1 is a possible D gene (6 bases). Germline V gene lookup returns CDR1 SGHNT and CDR2 YYREEE (reference sequence). The length of the CDR3 is 14 residues. V lost 1 base to trimming and J lost 5 bases, with 12 bases between them. The DNA of the CDR3 is TGTGCCAGCAGCTTGTTCAGGGGCTCCGAGACCCAGTACTTC. Its protein is CASSLFRGSETQYF.

The chain carries TRBV7-9 and TRBJ2-5; TRBD1 matches 7 bases. Germline V CDR1 and CDR2: SEHNR, FQNEAQ (reference sequence). This CDR3 has 14 amino acids. V gave up 5 bases and J gave up 3 bases; unmatched junction bases: 6. The CDR3 DNA sequence: TGTGCCAGCAGCATCCAACAGGGGAAAGAGACCCAGTACTTC. This gives the protein CASSIQQGKETQYF.

This rearrangement joins TRBV28 to TRBJ1-5; 7 nucleotides align to TRBD1. Germline V gives CDR1 MDHEN, CDR2 SYDVKM. V lost 10 bases to trimming and J lost 4 bases; unmatched junction nucleotides: 13. This CDR3 contains 15 residues. As DNA, the CDR3 is TGTGCCACCCGGACAGGATTTCAGTGGAATCAGCCCCAGCATTTT. It yields the protein CATRTGFQWNQPQHF.